There are many counts of the clone carrying this T cell receptor (beta chain). The sample originates from a study of T cell changes during pregnancy in multiple sclerosis. This CDR3 is built from 15 residues. In germline, CDR1 is MNHNS, CDR2 SASEGT. The ends were cut back, 5 bases at V and 2 bases at J, with 16 bases in the middle. TCRdb keeps only in-frame clones here, not all; method: immunoSEQ multiplex PCR. The profile shows around 69,000 clones, roughly nine tenths of them singletons. The specimen was CD8+ T cells from peripheral blood mononuclear cells, collected before pregnancy. The sequence was collected from a female donor with multiple sclerosis, enrolled in a pregnancy study. The V and J genes are TRBV6-1 and TRBJ2-7; possibly TRBD2 for D (6 bases). The CDR3 DNA follows: TGTGCCAGCAGTCCATCTATAGCGGAACCCTACGAGCAGTACTTC. Translation gives CASSPSIAEPYEQYF.